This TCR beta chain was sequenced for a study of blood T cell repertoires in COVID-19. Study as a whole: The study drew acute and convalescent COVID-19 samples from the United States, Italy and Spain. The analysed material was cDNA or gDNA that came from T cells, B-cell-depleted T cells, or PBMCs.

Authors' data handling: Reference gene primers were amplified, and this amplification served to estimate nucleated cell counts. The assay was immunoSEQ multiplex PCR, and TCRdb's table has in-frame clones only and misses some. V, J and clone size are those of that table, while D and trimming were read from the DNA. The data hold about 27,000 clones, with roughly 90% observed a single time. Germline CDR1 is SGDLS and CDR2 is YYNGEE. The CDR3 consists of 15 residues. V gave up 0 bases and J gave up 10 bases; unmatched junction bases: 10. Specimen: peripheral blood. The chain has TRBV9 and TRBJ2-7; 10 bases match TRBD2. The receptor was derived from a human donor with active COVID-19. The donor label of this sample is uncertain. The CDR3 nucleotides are TGTGCCAGCAGCGTAGATCAAGCGGGGGGGCCGAATCAGTACTTC. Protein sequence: CASSVDQAGGPNQYF.